This TCR beta chain is from a study of blood T cell repertoires in COVID-19. Sequencing used immunoSEQ multiplex PCR; TCRdb keeps in-frame clones, though not all of them. The table has 120,000 to 150,000 clones, roughly four fifths seen once. This study enrolled people aged 18 to 89 from about 26 US geographic areas. Participant-reported clinical history was the basis for cohort assignment. The CDR3 consists of 17 residues. The germline gives CDR1 LGHNA, CDR2 YSLEER. The V gene end was trimmed by 0 bases and the J gene end by 2 bases; junction bases not matched to a gene: 7. This sequence joins TRBV4-3 and TRBJ2-3; TRBD1 matches 8 bases. Material: PBMCs or T cells enriched from blood (not recorded which). The sequence was collected from a woman between 18 and 29 years old who had been exposed to COVID-19. The CDR3 bases are TGCGCCAGCAGCCAAGAACGGACAGGGTCCCCCACAGATACGCAGTATTTT. Encoded protein: CASSQERTGSPTDTQYF.